The clone carrying this TCR beta chain was seen more than once but under ten times. CDR3 size: 13 residues. V lost 5 bases and J lost 5; bases outside the gene matches: 6. This sample is drawn from a study of T cells after yellow fever vaccination. By 5'RACE template switching, TCR cDNA was produced, with a universal primer site and UMIs added in the process. Via MiXCR, TCRdb re-called the 5' RACE reads, giving one row per CDR3 protein. Here the sample spans hundreds of thousands of distinct CDR3 sequences, 21% being singletons. This specimen was PBMCs, taken approximately 22 days after the first yellow fever vaccination. The chain joins TRBV12-3 or TRBV12-4 to TRBJ2-7; the match to TRBD1 covers 7 bases. The source is a man aged 18 to 35 who received the YFV17D yellow fever vaccine. CDR3 DNA: TGTGCCAGCAGTGGCAGGGGGTCCGACGAGCAGTACTTC. This sequence encodes CASSGRGSDEQYF.